These 3 T cell receptor beta chains share one sample of origin, sequenced in a study of T cells in Graves' hyperthyroidism and ophthalmopathy. RNA transcripts yielded amplified TCR beta CDR3 regions. An initial round of RT-PCR targeting the TCR CDR3 relied on the HTBI primer set. TCRdb re-called the multiplex PCR reads with MiXCR, one entry per CDR3 protein. The sample has hundreds of thousands of distinct CDR3 sequences, roughly a third seen once; the top ten hold 31%. Sequencing was carried out using blood. Every receptor here comes from a woman between 35 and 50 years old with Graves' hyperthyroidism.

In regard to this clonotype: Just one base apart from a much larger clone, this may be a read error. V is TRBV19 and J is TRBJ1-5; no clear D. The germline gives CDR1 LNHDA, CDR2 SQIVND (reference sequence). This CDR3 has 13 amino acids. In nucleotides, the CDR3 is TGTGCCAGTAGTCCATCAATTTATCAGTCCCAGCATTTT. Encoded protein: CASSPSIYQSQHF.

The chain couples TRBV20-1 to TRBJ2-1; the match to TRBD2 covers 10 bases. CDR1 and CDR2 (germline): DFQATT, SNEGSKA (reference sequence). The CDR3 has 15 amino acids. The V gene end was trimmed by 5 bases and the J gene end by 7 bases; junction bases not matched to a gene: 11. CDR3 coding DNA: TGCAGTGCTCTCAGTCCGGGACTAGCGAGGAATGAGCAGTTCTTC. Translated: CSALSPGLARNEQFF.

This clonotype was counted only a few times. The chain uses TRBV11-2 and TRBJ1-2; unclear D gene. V was shortened by 8 bases and J by 4 bases, with 23 bases between the two germline ends. From germline, CDR1 is SGHAT and CDR2 FQNNGV. There are 16 residues in the CDR3. CDR3 nucleotides: TGTGCCAGCTCACCACCGGAGACGAGACGGACCTATGGCTACACCTTC. Protein: CASSPPETRRTYGYTF.